The clone carrying this T cell receptor (beta chain) was observed a few times. What it recognizes is unknown. The length of the CDR3 is 16 residues. Per the germline V gene, CDR1 is KGHSH and CDR2 is LQKENI. Germline trimming cut 2 bases from V and 4 bases from J; bases unmatched to any gene: 3. 5'RACE with constant-segment primers yielded barcoded, UMI-tagged TCR alpha and TCR beta cDNA libraries. Each CDR3 protein gets one entry after TCRdb re-called the 5' RACE reads with MiXCR. The sample has 250,000 to 300,000 distinct CDR3 sequences, roughly 16% seen once. The data stem from a study of T-cell memory formation after mild COVID-19. Study-level information: Most TCR clusters belonged to a single donor.

Whole-study findings and limits: Several responding clones turned up in pre-infection memory, indicating that cross-reactive memory may have taken part. Clones contracting over day 15 to 85 were CD4/CD8 balanced, with later expanders leaning CD4+.

This TCR came from a man between 18 and 29 years old who had mild COVID-19 (a few samples of this study predate the infection). Cell type and time point are not known. V and J are TRBV18 and TRBJ2-1, with TRBD2 identical over 12 bases. Sequenced: PBMCs or a T cell subset sorted from them (not recorded which). For the CDR3, the DNA is TGTGCCAGCTCACCAAAGCTAGCGGGGGGGTACAATGAGCAGTTCTTC. Protein sequence: CASSPKLAGGYNEQFF.